This TCR beta chain was retrieved from a study of cytomegalovirus exposure and HLA in healthy donors. With 60 Vbeta and 13 Jbeta primers, the PCR was carried out. The table came from immunoSEQ multiplex PCR; TCRdb's copy has only in-frame clones and leaves some out. This sample yields approximately 200,000 clones, of which around 80% are seen a single time; around 15% belongs to the top ten. Concerning this clone: The antigen is not known.

Points from the study as a whole: Later analysis identified 16,000 or so TCR beta sequences associated with HLA alleles, using a false discovery rate threshold of 0.05.

In germline, CDR1 is MDHEN, CDR2 SYDVKM. The V gene end was trimmed by 5 bases and the J gene end by 2 bases; junction bases not matched to a gene: 8. The CDR3 sequence is 15 residues long. What was sequenced was PBMCs. The sequence was collected from a middle-aged man in good health and CMV-seronegative. V gene TRBV28 combines with J gene TRBJ2-7; 8 bases fit TRBD2. In DNA form, the CDR3 reads TGTGCCAGCAGTCGCGAGCGGGAGCGCCCCTACGAGCAGTACTTC. Amino acid sequence: CASSRERERPYEQYF.